These 30 T cell receptor beta chains were all obtained from the same sample, sequenced in a study of cytomegalovirus exposure and HLA in healthy donors. This PCR relied on a set of 60 Vbeta primers and 13 Jbeta primers. The protocol was immunoSEQ multiplex PCR, while the TCRdb copy is restricted to in-frame clones and leaves out a portion. The sample consists of 210,000 or so clones, 75% to 90% of them appearing once. The sequenced sample consisted of PBMCs. The receptor source for this set is a man aged 25 to 40 in good health and CMV-seronegative.

The chain joins TRBV2 to TRBJ1-5, with 11 bases fitting TRBD1. CDR3 size: 17 residues. Unmatched junction bases numbered 10, after V lost 7 bases and J lost 2 bases. Per germline, CDR1 SNHLY and CDR2 FYNNEI. In DNA, the CDR3 is TGTGCCAGCATAAAGGACAGGGGGCAAGACGGCAATCAGCCCCAGCATTTT. Protein product: CASIKDRGQDGNQPQHF.

V gene TRBV19 combines with J gene TRBJ2-3; 8 bases align to TRBD2. CDR3 length equals 16 residues. Germline CDR1 reads LNHDA; CDR2 reads SQIVND (reference sequence). Trimming cost V 3 bases and J 4 bases; bases outside gene matches: 9. CDR3 amino acids: CASSMFDSGVSDTQYF. CDR3 nucleotide sequence: TGTGCCAGTAGTATGTTCGATAGCGGGGTTTCAGATACGCAGTATTTT. The full variable domain, in which reference TRBV19 and TRBJ2-3 provide the parts outside the CDR3, is DGGITQSPKYLFRKEGQNVTLSCEQNLNHDAMYWYRQDPGQGLRLIYYSQIVNDFQKGDIAEGYSVSREKKESFPLTVTSAQKNPTAFYLCASSMFDSGVSDTQYFGPGTRLTVL.

This clone was seen only once. The V and J genes are TRBV5-4 and TRBJ1-1; D remains ambiguous. The V gene lost 2 bases and the J gene lost 1 base, with 9 bases spanning the gap. This CDR3 comprises 14 residues. The germline V gene encodes CDR1 SGHNT and CDR2 YYREEE (reference sequence). CDR3: CASSFEQSNTEAFF. The CDR3 nucleotides read TGTGCCAGCAGCTTTGAACAGTCGAACACTGAAGCTTTCTTT.

This rearrangement joins TRBV18 to TRBJ1-2, with 8 bases identical to TRBD1. CDR1 and CDR2 from the germline V gene are KGHSH and LQKENI. The length of the CDR3 is 16 residues. V shed 2 bases, J shed 2 bases, and the junction held 7 bases outside the gene matches. DNA of the CDR3: TGTGCCAGCTCACCAGGGACAGGTGATTCAAACTATGGCTACACCTTC. Translating gives CASSPGTGDSNYGYTF.

This clone has only a few counts. The V call is TRBV28, the J call TRBJ2-1; 9 bases are a match to TRBD1. J was trimmed by 6 bases and V by 10 bases; bases with no gene match: 13. CDR3 length equals 15 residues. Per the germline V gene, CDR1 is MDHEN and CDR2 is SYDVKM. CDR3 nucleotides: TGTGCCACCGACCCCCTGGGGACAGGGTCCAATGAGCAGTTCTTC. Translating gives CATDPLGTGSNEQFF.

This clone was seen just once. This sequence joins TRBV9 and TRBJ2-3; perhaps TRBD2 as D (6 bases). V was shortened by 3 bases and J by 1 base, with 15 bases between the two germline ends. The CDR3 runs 16 residues. Looked up from germline, CDR1 is SGDLS and CDR2 is YYNGEE. The CDR3 DNA sequence: TGTGCCAGCAGCGACAAAGCCCAGCGGGGCACAGATACGCAGTATTTT. The encoded protein is CASSDKAQRGTDTQYF. Drawing the rest from reference TRBV9 and TRBJ2-3, the complete variable domain is DSGVTQTPKHLITATGQRVTLRCSPRSGDLSVYWYQQSLDQGLQFLIQYYNGEERAKGNILERFSAQQFPDLHSELNLSSLELGDSALYFCASSDKAQRGTDTQYFGPGTRLTVL.

The chain couples TRBV29-1 to TRBJ2-4; a possible D gene is TRBD1 (6 bases). V lost 7 bases, J lost 1 base, and 11 bases lay in between. The CDR3 covers 13 residues. From germline, CDR1 is SQVTM and CDR2 ANQGSEA. The CDR3 nucleotides are TGCAGCGCCCAAGGACAGGCCAAAAACATTCAGTACTTC. It codes for CSAQGQAKNIQYF. The full variable domain, in which reference TRBV29-1 and TRBJ2-4 provide the parts outside the CDR3, is SAVISQKPSRDICQRGTSLTIQCQVDSQVTMMFWYRQQPGQSLTLIATANQGSEATYESGFVIDKFPISRPNLTFSTLTVSNMSPEDSSIYLCSAQGQAKNIQYFGAGTRLSVL.

V is TRBV25-1 and J is TRBJ2-7; a weak D match, TRBD2 (6 bases). In germline, CDR1 is MGHDK, CDR2 SYGVNS. Trimming cost V 7 bases and J 9 bases, with 16 bases left between them. This CDR3 region has 12 residues. The CDR3 spells CASMEGSAGQYF. The CDR3 coding sequence is TGTGCCAGCATGGAGGGCTCGGCGGGGCAGTACTTC.

This chain connects TRBV4-2 to TRBJ2-4; 7 bases fit TRBD2. The V and J ends lost 0 bases and 7 bases, in that order; junction bases with no gene match: 6. Germline lookup yields CDR1 LGHNA and CDR2 YNFKEQ. The CDR3 has 15 amino acids. The CDR3 region has the DNA TGTGCCAGCAGCCAAGAGTTTGCGGGGGTCAACATTCAGTACTTC. It is translated as CASSQEFAGVNIQYF.

The V call is TRBV6-5, the J call TRBJ1-2; no reliable D call. Trimming pared 1 base from V and 5 bases from J, leaving 5 bases between. Germline V gene sequence: CDR1 MNHEY, CDR2 SVGAGI. The CDR3 runs to 12 residues. The CDR3 DNA reads TGTGCCAGCAGTTACTTTCCGTATGGCTACACCTTC. The encoded protein is CASSYFPYGYTF.

This sequence joins TRBV19 and TRBJ2-7, with 9 bases matching TRBD2. The CDR3 covers 19 residues. The germline gives CDR1 LNHDA, CDR2 SQIVND (reference sequence). V gave up 1 base and J gave up 0 bases; unmatched junction bases: 13. CDR3 nucleotide sequence: TGTGCCAGTAGTATAGGTACAGGGGTGATAGCGGGGGCCTCCTACGAGCAGTACTTC. Encoded protein: CASSIGTGVIAGASYEQYF. Based on the CDR3 plus reference TRBV19 and TRBJ2-7, the full variable domain is DGGITQSPKYLFRKEGQNVTLSCEQNLNHDAMYWYRQDPGQGLRLIYYSQIVNDFQKGDIAEGYSVSREKKESFPLTVTSAQKNPTAFYLCASSIGTGVIAGASYEQYFGPGTRLTVT.

The table lists this clone with a count of one. The gene calls are TRBV6-1 and TRBJ1-5; the D gene is possibly TRBD1 (6 bases). Germline lookup yields CDR1 MNHNS and CDR2 SASEGT. Trimming shortened V by 7 bases and J by 9 bases, and 22 bases separated the two germline ends. The CDR3 contains 15 residues. In nucleotides, the CDR3 is TGTGCCAGCACCGGCGACAGGTTCAATGGGTCGCCCCAGCATTTT. Protein sequence: CASTGDRFNGSPQHF.

In regard to this clone: The same CDR3 is also encoded by other DNA sequences in this sample. The chain links TRBV6-5 to TRBJ1-1; D is unclear. Germline CDR1 and CDR2: MNHEY and SVGAGI. With 0 bases removed from V and 8 bases from J, the gap between germline ends came to 7 bases. CDR3 length: 12 residues. The CDR3 nucleotides are TGTGCCAGCAGTTACTCCGCGGGGGAAGCTTTCTTT. It translates to CASSYSAGEAFF.

This rearrangement joins TRBV11-2 to TRBJ1-1; D is unresolved. The length of the CDR3 is 15 residues. V lost 2 bases, J lost 1 base, and 11 bases lay in between. Germline V gene sequence: CDR1 SGHAT, CDR2 FQNNGV. This CDR3 is CASSLTRRGNTEAFF. The DNA of the CDR3 is TGTGCCAGCAGCTTAACCCGACGAGGGAACACTGAAGCTTTCTTT.

This sequence joins TRBV5-1 and TRBJ2-4, with 7 nucleotides matching TRBD2. This CDR3 has 19 residues. Germline V CDR1 and CDR2: SGHRS, YFSETQ. V was clipped by 0 bases and J by 0 bases; unmatched bases: 12. This CDR3 reads CASSLGPPLAALAKNIQYF. DNA for the CDR3: TGCGCCAGCAGCTTGGGGCCCCCCCTAGCGGCTTTAGCCAAAAACATTCAGTACTTC.

The chain joins TRBV5-8 to TRBJ2-5, with D possibly being TRBD1 (6 bases). Germline V gene sequence: CDR1 SGHTS, CDR2 YDEGEE. CDR3 length: 13 amino acids. V dropped 5 bases and J dropped 5 bases, with 13 bases sitting between them. CDR3 bases: TGTGCCAGCAGTCTGAACAGGGCGGAGACCCAGTACTTC. Encoded protein: CASSLNRAETQYF.

V usage is TRBV7-2 and J usage is TRBJ2-1; 10 bases fit TRBD1. This CDR3 has 15 amino acids. The J segment lost 4 bases and the V segment lost 7 bases, leaving 7 bases of the junction unmatched. Germline V gene data show CDR1 as SGHTA and CDR2 as FQGNSA. The CDR3 here is CASNLLGQGYNEQFF. For the CDR3, the DNA is TGTGCCAGCAACCTATTGGGACAGGGGTACAATGAGCAGTTCTTC.

The chain recombines TRBV11-2 with TRBJ1-5; tentatively, D is TRBD1 (5 bases). Trimming left V 2 bases short and J 13 bases short, with 15 bases between. Looked up from germline, CDR1 is SGHAT and CDR2 is FQNNGV. CDR3 length equals 13 residues. The CDR3 loop is CASSLSWGGAQHF. The CDR3 DNA sequence: TGTGCCAGCAGCTTAAGTTGGGGCGGGGCGCAGCATTTT.

This chain links TRBV7-9 with TRBJ1-1; D remains unclear. The CDR3 length is 15 residues. Looked up from germline, CDR1 is SEHNR and CDR2 is FQNEAQ (reference sequence). V lost 3 bases, J lost 2 bases, and 13 bases lay in between. Here the CDR3 reads CASSFRSTLNTEAFF. Here the CDR3 DNA reads TGTGCCAGCAGCTTCCGGAGTACCCTCAACACTGAAGCTTTCTTT.

Here the CDR3 reads CASRTREGSEQYF. The CDR3 DNA reads as TGCGCCAGCAGGACCCGGGAGGGTTCCGAGCAGTACTTC. This chain uses TRBV10-2 with TRBJ2-7; 8 nucleotides match TRBD2. V lost 6 bases to trimming and J lost 6 bases; unmatched junction nucleotides: 7. This CDR3 has 13 amino acids. CDR1 is WSHSY, CDR2 SAAADI, per germline.

This chain uses TRBV28 with TRBJ1-6; 8 bases match TRBD1. The trim removed 3 bases at V and 7 bases at J, leaving 8 bases unmatched. This CDR3 is 16 amino acids long. Germline CDR1 MDHEN, CDR2 SYDVKM. Written as DNA, the CDR3 is TGTGCCAGCAGTTTTTATCAGGGGGCTAGGAATTCACCCCTCCACTTT. Protein product: CASSFYQGARNSPLHF. The full variable domain, with the rest looked up from reference TRBV28 and TRBJ1-6, is DVKVTQSSRYLVKRTGEKVFLECVQDMDHENMFWYRQDPGLGLRLIYFSYDVKMKEKGDIPEGYSVSREKKERFSLILESASTNQTSMYLCASSFYQGARNSPLHFGNGTRLTVT.

The chain combines TRBV29-1 with TRBJ2-2; D gene uncertain. The CDR3 is 13 residues long. The ends were cut back, 3 bases at V and 1 base at J, with 6 bases in the middle. The germline CDR1 and CDR2 sequences are SQVTM and ANQGSEA. CDR3 residues: CSVDTRNTGELFF. For the CDR3, the DNA is TGCAGCGTTGATACACGGAACACCGGGGAGCTGTTTTTT.

V gene TRBV6-1 combines with J gene TRBJ2-7; 8 positions agree with TRBD2. Trimming removed 6 bases from V and 2 bases from J; junction bases left unmatched: 6. The CDR3 covers 14 residues. The germline V gene has CDR1 MNHNS and CDR2 SASEGT. CDR3 in amino acids: CASRPGGWAYEQYF. The CDR3 nucleotides read TGTGCCAGCAGGCCGGGGGGGTGGGCCTACGAGCAGTACTTC.

The chain's CDR3 is CASSLVDSGADTQYF. The CDR3, as DNA: TGTGCCAGCAGCTTGGTAGACAGTGGGGCAGATACGCAGTATTTT. The chain joins TRBV5-6 to TRBJ2-3, with D tentatively TRBD1 (5 bases). From germline, CDR1 is SGHDT and CDR2 YYEEEE. V gave up 0 bases and J gave up 4 bases, with 12 bases separating them. The CDR3 totals 15 residues.

The sample holds a few counts of this clone. The rearrangement links TRBV7-6 to TRBJ2-1; 9 bases fit TRBD2. With 5 bases clipped from V and 6 bases from J, the junction kept 11 bases outside the gene matches. CDR3 size: 16 residues. The germline V gene encodes CDR1 SGHVS and CDR2 FNYEAQ. The CDR3 loop reads CASSNRPGLAGNEQFF. In DNA form, the CDR3 reads TGTGCCAGCAGCAACCGACCGGGACTAGCCGGCAATGAGCAGTTCTTC.

Remarks on this clone: The junction does not match germline at one end; this may be a read error. V gene TRBV6-6 combines with J gene TRBJ1-1; D gene unclear. Germline V CDR1 and CDR2: MNHNY, SVGAGI (reference sequence). The CDR3 has 16 amino acids. CDR3 region: CVSSYSPRVGDTEAFF. CDR3 coding DNA: TGTGTCAGCAGTTACTCCCCACGGGTCGGAGACACTGAAGCTTTCTTT.

The chain combines TRBV25-1 with TRBJ1-2; 8 bases are a match to TRBD1. V lost 0 bases to trimming and J lost 7 bases; unmatched junction nucleotides: 7. The length of the CDR3 is 15 residues. Germline loops: CDR1 MGHDK, CDR2 SYGVNS. The CDR3: CASSEYGQGARGYTF. CDR3 DNA: TGTGCCAGCAGTGAATATGGGCAGGGGGCGCGTGGCTACACCTTC.

This clone came up a few times. The V call is TRBV15, the J call TRBJ2-1, with TRBD2 identical over 7 bases. Germline V gives CDR1 LNHNV, CDR2 YYDKDF (reference sequence). The CDR3 has 14 residues. V was clipped by 8 bases and J by 4 bases; unmatched bases: 8. This CDR3 is CATQREGAYNEQFF. In DNA, the CDR3 is TGTGCCACCCAGAGGGAGGGAGCTTACAATGAGCAGTTCTTC.

This chain uses TRBV10-3 with TRBJ2-2; TRBD1 matches at 10 bases. V lost 3 bases, J lost 5 bases, and 6 bases stayed unmatched. Germline values: CDR1 ENHRY, CDR2 SYGVKD. The CDR3 runs 16 residues. This CDR3 reads CAISDPGTGVTGELFF. For the CDR3, the DNA is TGTGCCATCAGTGATCCCGGGACAGGGGTTACCGGGGAGCTGTTTTTT.

The chain combines TRBV4-1 with TRBJ1-1; 10 nucleotides line up with TRBD1. The germline gives CDR1 MGHRA, CDR2 YSYEKL. The CDR3 runs 16 residues. Trimming removed 0 bases from V and 0 bases from J; junction bases left unmatched: 1. CDR3 DNA sequence: TGCGCCAGCAGCCAAGAGACAGGGGGCCTGAACACTGAAGCTTTCTTT. Amino acid sequence: CASSQETGGLNTEAFF.